Below, one TCR beta chain is given with its context. Its antigen is not yet known. No base-level quality is on record; no much larger clone is a single base apart. The data were taken from a study of CD8 T cells in ankylosing spondylitis (dated by TCRdb to the late 2010s). With respect to the entire study: T cell receptor beta repertoires were profiled in healthy donors and ankylosing spondylitis patients so that disease-linked TCR variants could be found. The full study cohort comprised about 25 ankylosing spondylitis patients and 85 to 120 healthy donors. Samples of peripheral blood were taken, and for ankylosing spondylitis patients, synovial fluid was collected as well. Summary of the overall study and its limitations: A CD8+ phenotype was shown by the disease-linked clones, which were found at relatively low frequencies in peripheral blood. Blood from ankylosing spondylitis patients appeared to be characterized by a TCR beta motif made up of several highly homologous amino acid variants. According to the report, matched synovial fluid samples from ankylosing spondylitis patients were significantly enriched for the disease-linked clones. Some motif variants were previously reported in synovial fluid and blood of reactive arthritis patients, suggesting common disease-initiation mechanisms.

The sequencer was an Illumina HiSeq 2500. Quantitative 5'-RACE with molecular barcodes was used to prepare TCR beta libraries. The original pipeline was this. Disease-linked TCR variants were identified with a new computational method built on a probabilistic model of VDJ rearrangement. The raw public data were reprocessed by TCRdb itself: fastp quality trimming at Q25, MiXCR clonotype calling, in-frame beta chains only. Each CDR3 protein gets just one entry, which takes the most common genes and DNA from the rows behind it. Clone size and V and J calls follow TCRdb, not the original study. This sample has approximately 150,000 distinct CDR3 sequences in its table, and 30% to 35% of those were observed once. The ten largest clones add up to 5.5% to 7.5% of the sample. For each ankylosing spondylitis patient, the synovial fluid sample was matched to a blood sample from that same patient. The CDR3 runs 15 amino acids, cysteine and phenylalanine included. The retained sequence is limited to the CDR3, 45 bases, with the frame set at the first base. The germline V gene encodes CDR1 MNHNS and CDR2 SASEGT. Trimmed from V: 6 bases; trimmed from J: 4 bases; junction bases lacking a gene match: 4.

The chain couples TRBV6-1 to TRBJ2-2; 11 central bases correspond to TRBD1. The clonotype originates from a male donor with ankylosing spondylitis. Sequences were obtained from synovial fluid, either unsorted or a sorted T cell fraction (not recorded which). The encoded CDR3 is CASRTGTGGTGELFF. The nucleotide sequence reads as follows: TGTGCCAGCAGAACGGGGACAGGGGGCACCGGGGAGCTGTTTTTT.